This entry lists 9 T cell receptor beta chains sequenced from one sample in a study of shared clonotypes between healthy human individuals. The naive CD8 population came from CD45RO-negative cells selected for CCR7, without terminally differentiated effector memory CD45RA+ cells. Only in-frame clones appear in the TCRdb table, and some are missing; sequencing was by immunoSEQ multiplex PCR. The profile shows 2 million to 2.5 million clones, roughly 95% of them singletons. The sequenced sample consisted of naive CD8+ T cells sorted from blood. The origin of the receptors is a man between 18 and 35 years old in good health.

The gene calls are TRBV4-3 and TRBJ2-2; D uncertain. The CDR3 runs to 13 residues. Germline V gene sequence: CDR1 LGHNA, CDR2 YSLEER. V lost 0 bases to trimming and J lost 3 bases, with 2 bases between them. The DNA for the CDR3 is TGCGCCAGCAGCCAAGAAGACACCGGGGAGCTGTTTTTT. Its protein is CASSQEDTGELFF.

CDR3 DNA sequence: TGCGCCAGCAGCCGGACTAGCGGCATGTACAATGAGCAGTTCTTC. This encodes CASSRTSGMYNEQFF. The chain recombines TRBV4-1 with TRBJ2-1; 10 nucleotides agree with TRBD2. Trimming at V came to 4 bases and at J to 4 bases, leaving 4 bases not matched to a gene. Germline V gene sequence: CDR1 MGHRA, CDR2 YSYEKL. CDR3 size: 15 residues.

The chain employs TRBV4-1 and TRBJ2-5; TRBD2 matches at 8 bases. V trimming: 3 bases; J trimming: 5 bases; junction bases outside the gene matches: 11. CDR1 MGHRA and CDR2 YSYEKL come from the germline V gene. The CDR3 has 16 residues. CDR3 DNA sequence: TGCGCCAGCAGCCAGGCAGCGGGGGCCTCTCGGGAGACCCAGTACTTC. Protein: CASSQAAGASRETQYF.

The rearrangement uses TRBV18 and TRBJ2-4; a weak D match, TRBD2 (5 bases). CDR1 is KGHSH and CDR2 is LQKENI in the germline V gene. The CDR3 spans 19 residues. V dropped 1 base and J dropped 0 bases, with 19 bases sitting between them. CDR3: CASSPRGLPNGIAKNIQYF. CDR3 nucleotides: TGTGCCAGCTCACCACGCGGGTTACCGAATGGTATAGCCAAAAACATTCAGTACTTC.

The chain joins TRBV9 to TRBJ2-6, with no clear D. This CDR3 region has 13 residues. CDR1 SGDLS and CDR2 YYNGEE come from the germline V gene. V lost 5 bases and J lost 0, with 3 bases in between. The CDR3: CASRGSGANVLTF. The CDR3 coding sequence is TGTGCCAGCAGGGGCTCTGGGGCCAACGTCCTGACTTTC.

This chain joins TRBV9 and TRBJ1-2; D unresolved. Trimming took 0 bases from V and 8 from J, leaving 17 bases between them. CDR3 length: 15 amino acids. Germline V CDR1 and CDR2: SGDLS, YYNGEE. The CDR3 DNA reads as TGTGCCAGCAGCGTAGGCGAGACACCATCGGAAGGCTACACCTTC. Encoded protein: CASSVGETPSEGYTF.

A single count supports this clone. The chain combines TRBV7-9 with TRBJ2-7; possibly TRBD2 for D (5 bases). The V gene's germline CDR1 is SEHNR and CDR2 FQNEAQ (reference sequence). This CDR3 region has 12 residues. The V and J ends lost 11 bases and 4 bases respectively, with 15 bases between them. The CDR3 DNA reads TGTGCCCTCGAGGGCCCCGGATACGAGCAGTACTTC. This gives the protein CALEGPGYEQYF. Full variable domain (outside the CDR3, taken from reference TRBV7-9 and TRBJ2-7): DTGVSQNPRHKITKRGQNVTFRCDPISEHNRLYWYRQTLGQGPEFLTYFQNEAQLEKSRLLSDRFSAERPKGSFSTLEIQRTEQGDSAMYLCALEGPGYEQYFGPGTRLTVT.

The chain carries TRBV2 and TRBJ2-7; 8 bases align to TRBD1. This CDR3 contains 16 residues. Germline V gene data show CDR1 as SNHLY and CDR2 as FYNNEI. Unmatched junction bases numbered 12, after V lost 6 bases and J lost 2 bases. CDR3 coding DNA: TGTGCCAGCAGCTTCCCTTTGGACAGGGATACCTACGAGCAGTACTTC. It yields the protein CASSFPLDRDTYEQYF.

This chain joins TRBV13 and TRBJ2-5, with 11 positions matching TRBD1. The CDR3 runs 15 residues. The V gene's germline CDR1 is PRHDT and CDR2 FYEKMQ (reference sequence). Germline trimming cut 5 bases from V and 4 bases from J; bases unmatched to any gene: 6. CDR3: CASSGRDRGGETQYF. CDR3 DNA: TGTGCCAGCAGCGGACGGGACAGGGGGGGAGAGACCCAGTACTTC.